What follows are 28 T cell receptor beta chains derived from one specimen sequenced in a study of early stage breast cancer tumors. TCRdb keeps only in-frame clones here, not all; method: immunoSEQ multiplex PCR. The table shows about 53,000 clones, with approximately 90% occurring only once. Sequencing was done on a sample of blood. The receptors stem from an older person with breast cancer.

The rearrangement links TRBV6-5 to TRBJ2-7; 9 nucleotides agree with TRBD1. The trim removed 0 bases at V and 1 base at J, leaving 1 base unmatched. From germline, CDR1 is MNHEY and CDR2 SVGAGI. CDR3 length: 15 residues. CDR3 amino acids: CASSYSGTGSYEQYF. The CDR3 coding sequence is TGTGCCAGCAGTTACTCCGGGACAGGGTCCTACGAGCAGTACTTC.

The chain recombines TRBV7-9 with TRBJ2-7; TRBD1 might be the D (7 bases). The CDR3 consists of 15 residues. Germline loops: CDR1 SEHNR, CDR2 FQNEAQ (reference sequence). V was shortened by 1 base and J by 6 bases, with 16 bases between the two germline ends. The CDR3 protein is CASSLEPGGTVEQYF. The CDR3 nucleotides read TGTGCCAGCAGCTTAGAGCCAGGGGGGACGGTCGAGCAGTACTTC.

V usage is TRBV5-1 and J usage is TRBJ2-3; possibly TRBD2 for D (7 bases). This CDR3 has 16 amino acids. The germline CDR1 and CDR2 sequences are SGHRS and YFSETQ. V was clipped by 5 bases and J by 4 bases, with 20 bases between them. The CDR3 DNA reads as TGCGCCAGCAGTTTTAACGGGGGGCAATTCCCAGATACGCAGTATTTT. Amino acid sequence: CASSFNGGQFPDTQYF.

The J gene is TRBJ2-1, the V gene TRBV7-6; D remains unclear. The CDR3 is 13 residues long. The germline gives CDR1 SGHVS, CDR2 FNYEAQ. V was cut by 0 bases and J by 5 bases, with 5 bases left in between. CDR3 protein: CASSLAGDNEQFF. CDR3 DNA: TGTGCCAGCAGCTTAGCGGGCGACAATGAGCAGTTCTTC.

This chain uses TRBV7-2 with TRBJ1-2, with D tentatively TRBD1 (6 bases). The germline V gene encodes CDR1 SGHTA and CDR2 FQGNSA. Trimming pared 4 bases from V and 8 bases from J, leaving 20 bases between. The CDR3 is 15 residues long. The CDR3 spells CASSSRRDTLGGYTF. The CDR3 DNA follows: TGTGCCAGCAGCTCCCGCCGGGACACCTTGGGGGGCTACACCTTC.

The V call is TRBV9, the J call TRBJ1-2; TRBD1 agrees at 8 bases. CDR3 length equals 16 residues. With V trimmed by 4 bases and J by 7 bases, 15 bases remained unmatched. CDR1 and CDR2 from the germline V gene are SGDLS and YYNGEE. As DNA, the CDR3 is TGTGCCAGCAGCTTCAGGACAGGGAATAATGGACGTGGCTACACCTTC. This codes for CASSFRTGNNGRGYTF.

The CDR3 DNA reads TGTGCCAGTAGTACCCGGACAGGGGGAGGGGAGACCCAGTACTTC. Translation gives CASSTRTGGGETQYF. The chain employs TRBV19 and TRBJ2-5; 10 nucleotides line up with TRBD1. CDR1 LNHDA and CDR2 SQIVND come from the germline V gene (reference sequence). Trimming at V came to 4 bases and at J to 5 bases, leaving 7 bases not matched to a gene. This CDR3 region has 15 residues.

The chain links TRBV7-2 to TRBJ2-7; maybe TRBD1 (6 bases). V was clipped by 5 bases and J by 2 bases, with 13 bases between them. The CDR3 covers 14 residues. The germline V gene encodes CDR1 SGHTA and CDR2 FQGNSA. In DNA form, the CDR3 reads TGTGCCAGCAGCCCCATGCAGGGGCCCTACGAGCAGTACTTC. Amino acid sequence: CASSPMQGPYEQYF. Full variable domain (rest looked up from reference TRBV7-2 and TRBJ2-7): GAGVSQSPSNKVTEKGKDVELRCDPISGHTALYWYRQSLGQGLEFLIYFQGNSAPDKSGLPSDRFSAERTGGSVSTLTIQRTQQEDSAVYLCASSPMQGPYEQYFGPGTRLTVT.

The J gene is TRBJ2-2, the V gene TRBV28, with 9 bases lining up with TRBD1. With 3 bases clipped from V and 3 bases from J, the junction kept 2 bases outside the gene matches. This CDR3 has 15 residues. Germline assignment: CDR1 MDHEN and CDR2 SYDVKM. The CDR3 sequence is CASSLGTGYTGELFF. The CDR3 nucleotides are TGTGCCAGCAGTTTGGGGACAGGGTACACCGGGGAGCTGTTTTTT.

The chain has TRBV10-2 and TRBJ2-1; the match to TRBD2 covers 10 bases. This CDR3 has 16 amino acids. Germline loops: CDR1 WSHSY, CDR2 SAAADI. V was clipped by 6 bases and J by 0 bases; unmatched bases: 5. This CDR3 is CASRTAGGNSYNEQFF. The CDR3 nucleotides are TGCGCCAGCAGGACAGCGGGGGGGAACTCCTACAATGAGCAGTTCTTC.

This chain links TRBV6-5 with TRBJ1-1; 8 bases are shared with TRBD1. Germline V lookup: CDR1 MNHEY, CDR2 SVGAGI. The CDR3 runs to 14 residues. With 7 bases clipped from V and 4 bases from J, the junction kept 8 bases outside the gene matches. In DNA form, the CDR3 reads TGTGCCAGCACCCCAGGGGGCGCGGTCACTGAAGCTTTCTTT. Encoded protein: CASTPGGAVTEAFF.

CDR3: CASSLVRVPYEQYF. In DNA form, the CDR3 reads TGTGCCAGCAGCCTCGTCAGGGTTCCCTACGAGCAGTACTTC. V is TRBV5-5 and J is TRBJ2-7; the D gene is possibly TRBD1 (5 bases). Trimming pared 4 bases from V and 2 bases from J, leaving 13 bases between. Germline CDR1 and CDR2: SGHKS and YYEKEE (reference sequence). There are 14 residues in the CDR3.

The J gene is TRBJ2-1, the V gene TRBV4-3, with TRBD2 matching over 11 bases. The V and J ends lost 3 bases and 4 bases, in that order; junction bases with no gene match: 5. The CDR3 loop spans 16 amino acids. Germline-derived CDR1 and CDR2 are LGHNA and YSLEER. The CDR3 bases are TGCGCCAGCAGCCAGGAACTAGCGGGAGATTACAATGAGCAGTTCTTC. Translating gives CASSQELAGDYNEQFF.

This rearrangement joins TRBV19 to TRBJ2-3; the D gene is possibly TRBD1 (5 bases). The CDR3 has 13 amino acids. The V gene lost 2 bases and the J gene lost 7 bases, with 10 bases spanning the gap. Germline V gives CDR1 LNHDA, CDR2 SQIVND (reference sequence). In nucleotides, the CDR3 is TGTGCCAGTAGTATACAGGGTAGGAATACGCAGTATTTT. Translated: CASSIQGRNTQYF.

The chain employs TRBV27 and TRBJ1-4; D unclear. Trimming took 2 bases from V and 5 from J, leaving 6 bases between them. This CDR3 has 13 residues. CDR1 MNHEY and CDR2 SMNVEV come from the germline V gene (reference sequence). The CDR3 protein is CASSLGGNEKLFF. CDR3 DNA sequence: TGTGCCAGCAGTTTAGGAGGGAATGAAAAACTGTTTTTT.

The gene calls are TRBV19 and TRBJ2-7; 12 bases are shared with TRBD2. Germline CDR1 LNHDA, CDR2 SQIVND (reference sequence). The trim removed 5 bases at V and 7 bases at J, leaving 15 bases unmatched. This CDR3 contains 17 residues. CDR3 residues: CASSPLLPGLAGEEQYF. DNA of the CDR3: TGTGCCAGTAGTCCTCTCCTACCGGGACTAGCGGGCGAGGAGCAGTACTTC.

J is TRBJ2-3 and V is TRBV4-2, with 10 positions matching TRBD2. CDR1 and CDR2 from the germline V gene are LGHNA and YNFKEQ. V gave up 0 bases and J gave up 2 bases; unmatched junction bases: 11. This CDR3 is built from 19 residues. The CDR3: CASSQDQASGGLDTDTQYF. The CDR3 DNA sequence: TGTGCCAGCAGCCAAGATCAGGCTAGCGGGGGCCTGGACACAGATACGCAGTATTTT.

The chain links TRBV19 to TRBJ2-7; 10 bases are shared with TRBD2. After removal of 6 bases from V and 6 bases from J, the junction contained 14 bases not matched to a gene. Germline V gene data show CDR1 as LNHDA and CDR2 as SQIVND (reference sequence). The CDR3 contains 16 residues. CDR3 sequence reads: CASSLQAGGPFREQYF. CDR3 DNA: TGTGCCAGTAGCTTACAAGCGGGAGGGCCCTTTCGCGAGCAGTACTTC.

The chain combines TRBV5-4 with TRBJ2-3; TRBD2 is a possible D gene (6 bases). Trimming took off 2 bases at V and 6 bases at J, with 16 bases between the two ends. The CDR3 covers 15 residues. Per the germline V gene, CDR1 is SGHNT and CDR2 is YYREEE (reference sequence). The CDR3 here is CASSFWRGGLDTQYF. CDR3 coding DNA: TGTGCCAGCAGCTTCTGGCGGGGAGGCTTGGATACGCAGTATTTT. The full variable domain, with the rest looked up from reference TRBV5-4 and TRBJ2-3, is ETGVTQSPTHLIKTRGQQVTLRCSSQSGHNTVSWYQQALGQGPQFIFQYYREEENGRGNFPPRFSGLQFPNYSSELNVNALELDDSALYLCASSFWRGGLDTQYFGPGTRLTVL.

The CDR3 coding sequence is TGTGCCAGTAGTTCTATAGACAGGAACTATGGCTACACCTTC. This codes for CASSSIDRNYGYTF. The V gene is TRBV19, the J gene TRBJ1-2, with TRBD1 as a possible D gene (6 bases). The germline V gene encodes CDR1 LNHDA and CDR2 SQIVND (reference sequence). The CDR3 has 14 amino acids. Deletions cut 5 bases from V and 2 bases from J, with 12 bases between.

The chain is built from TRBV6-5 and TRBJ2-1, with D possibly matching TRBD2 (6 bases). Germline V lookup: CDR1 MNHEY, CDR2 SVGAGI. Trimming stripped 6 bases from V and 5 bases from J, with 17 bases between. The CDR3 loop spans 15 amino acids. CDR3 region: CASSRRLGNNNEQFF. The DNA of the CDR3 is TGTGCCAGCAGCCGTAGACTAGGAAATAACAATGAGCAGTTCTTC.

This clone showed up just a few times. The J gene is TRBJ1-5, the V gene TRBV7-6, with 10 bases matching TRBD1. CDR3 length equals 17 residues. The germline V gene has CDR1 SGHVS and CDR2 FNYEAQ. The trim removed 0 bases at V and 4 bases at J, leaving 6 bases unmatched. The CDR3 nucleotides read TGTGCCAGCAGCTTAGCCGCCGGGACAGGGGTTAATCAGCCCCAGCATTTT. It specifies CASSLAAGTGVNQPQHF.

The chain uses TRBV29-1 and TRBJ2-7; D is possibly TRBD1 (5 bases). Germline V gene lookup returns CDR1 SQVTM and CDR2 ANQGSEA. The CDR3 sequence is 13 residues long. Trimming pared 2 bases from V and 7 bases from J, leaving 15 bases between. CDR3 sequence: CSVELGAGYEQYF. The CDR3, as DNA: TGCAGCGTTGAATTAGGGGCAGGTTATGAGCAGTACTTC.

The gene calls are TRBV2 and TRBJ2-3; 9 bases are shared with TRBD2. Trimming removed 8 bases from V and 4 bases from J; junction bases left unmatched: 10. Germline CDR1 is SNHLY and CDR2 is FYNNEI. The CDR3 extends over 15 amino acids. CDR3 loop: CASRWSLAGPDTQYF. The CDR3 nucleotides read TGTGCCAGCCGGTGGTCGCTAGCGGGACCAGATACGCAGTATTTT.

The rearrangement links TRBV6-1 to TRBJ1-1; 9 bases fit TRBD1. Germline assignment: CDR1 MNHNS and CDR2 SASEGT. V lost 5 bases and J lost 4; bases outside the gene matches: 8. The CDR3 is made up of 15 amino acids. The CDR3 spells CASSPTGGRPTEAFF. As DNA, the CDR3 is TGTGCCAGCAGTCCGACAGGGGGACGGCCCACTGAAGCTTTCTTT.

The chain links TRBV19 to TRBJ1-2; D is undetermined. The V gene's germline CDR1 is LNHDA and CDR2 SQIVND (reference sequence). This CDR3 has 12 residues. V lost 1 base and J lost 8, with 8 bases in between. CDR3 DNA: TGTGCCAGTAGTATAGTAAACTCCGGCTACACCTTC. Protein sequence: CASSIVNSGYTF.

J is TRBJ1-1 and V is TRBV19, with D unresolved. The CDR3 runs to 14 residues. Germline V gene lookup returns CDR1 LNHDA and CDR2 SQIVND (reference sequence). The germline V and J ends were trimmed by 3 bases and 1 base, with 9 bases remaining between them. The CDR3 here is CASSIWRRNTEAFF. CDR3 in DNA: TGTGCCAGTAGTATTTGGCGGAGGAACACTGAAGCTTTCTTT.

The V call is TRBV28, the J call TRBJ2-7, with D possibly being TRBD2 (6 bases). V lost 5 bases to trimming and J lost 4 bases, with 15 bases between them. From germline, CDR1 is MDHEN and CDR2 SYDVKM. The CDR3 has 14 amino acids. The CDR3 sequence: CASSEPGLRYEQYF. CDR3 in DNA: TGTGCCAGCAGTGAACCGGGACTTCGATACGAGCAGTACTTC.